The sequence of this TCR beta chain was determined in a study of T cell responses to AZD1222 COVID-19 vaccine. Comment on this clone: The antigen is unknown.

The ends lost 3 bases at V and 6 bases at J; junction bases unmatched: 3. The CDR3 extends over 15 amino acids. Germline CDR1 is SGHAT and CDR2 is FQNNGV. The study's findings and limits: The breadth and depth of Spike-specific TCRs increased once two AZD1222 doses had been given. Within unmutated variant regions lay the reported targets of nearly half of spike-specific TCRs. Donors were chiefly white British, with a greater number of females, and clonal diversity was perhaps underestimated.

TCRdb keeps only in-frame clones here, not all; method: immunoSEQ multiplex PCR. The sample shows about 130,000 clones, approximately 85% of them seen only once. This TCR was sampled from an adult who received the AZD1222 COVID-19 vaccine. The chain carries TRBV11-2 and TRBJ2-1; 12 bases align to TRBD2. The sample consisted of peripheral blood, taken 28 days after the second AZD1222 dose. This CDR3 reads CASSFLAGGPNEQFF. The CDR3 coding sequence is TGTGCCAGCAGCTTCCTAGCGGGGGGGCCCAATGAGCAGTTCTTC.